This TCR beta chain came from a study of T cell changes during pregnancy in multiple sclerosis. TCRdb keeps only in-frame clones here, not all; method: immunoSEQ multiplex PCR. The data contain tens of thousands of clones, 93% of them singletons. The material sequenced was peripheral blood, taken in the second trimester of pregnancy. The TCR was taken from a female donor with multiple sclerosis, enrolled in a pregnancy study.

The DNA of the CDR3 is TGTGCCACCAGCAGAGATAGTGGCGCGGATCAGCCCCAGCATTTT. This codes for CATSRDSGADQPQHF. V gene TRBV15 combines with J gene TRBJ1-5; no definite D call. Germline assignment: CDR1 LNHNV and CDR2 YYDKDF (reference sequence). The CDR3 spans 15 residues. V lost 0 bases to trimming and J lost 5 bases, with 11 bases between them.